These 18 T cell receptor beta chains were all obtained from the same sample, sequenced in a study of metastatic and nonmetastatic thyroid tumors (dated by TCRdb to about 2020). No treatment had been received by any patient before thyroid surgery. Library creation used PCR. The instrument was an Illumina HiSeq 4000. Through fastp at Q25 and MiXCR, TCRdb rebuilt clones from the public reads, retaining in-frame beta chains. In this sample the table shows about 19,000 clones, about a quarter of which occur a single time. Roughly 3.1% of the sample belongs to the ten largest clones. The sample consisted of blood. These receptors were collected from a male donor with papillary thyroid cancer or a benign thyroid nodule (not recorded which). Some clones in this sample may be carry-over from other donors' samples.

With respect to this clone: The junction departs from germline at one end; a sequencing error may be responsible. J is TRBJ2-1 and V is TRBV5-1; 11 bases fit TRBD1. The CDR3 runs 19 residues. Per germline, CDR1 SGHRS and CDR2 YFSETQ. In DNA form, the CDR3 reads TGCACCAGCAGCTTGGAGGGCGGGACAGGGGGGTGCTCCTACAATGAGCAGTTCTTC. It codes for CTSSLEGGTGGCSYNEQFF.

By its share, this clone is medium-sized. The J gene is TRBJ1-6, the V gene TRBV7-2, with unresolved D. The CDR3 totals 17 residues. The ends were cut back, 6 bases at V and 5 bases at J, with 20 bases in the middle. CDR1 SGHTA and CDR2 FQGNSA come from the germline V gene. The CDR3 DNA is TGTGCCAGCAGTTCACCGCCAGGTTCCCTTGATAATTCACCCCTCCACTTT. Its translation is CASSSPPGSLDNSPLHF.

By its share, this clone is medium-sized. The gene calls are TRBV19 and TRBJ2-3, with D hard to call. The germline gives CDR1 LNHDA, CDR2 SQIVND (reference sequence). This CDR3 has 15 amino acids. V shed 3 bases and J shed 5 bases, with 15 bases lying between them. The chain's CDR3 is CASSMQGAYGDTQYF. The CDR3 DNA follows: TGTGCCAGTAGTATGCAAGGTGCATACGGAGATACGCAGTATTTT.

This clone was detected a few times. This chain uses TRBV6-1 with TRBJ2-7; D perhaps matches TRBD1 (6 bases). The length of the CDR3 is 15 residues. Trimming took off 1 base at V and 0 bases at J, with 10 bases between the two ends. Germline CDR1 is MNHNS and CDR2 is SASEGT. The chain's CDR3 is CASSEGGGASYEQYF. In DNA, the CDR3 is TGTGCCAGCAGTGAAGGAGGGGGTGCCTCCTACGAGCAGTACTTC.

This clone was counted at least ten times. The chain has TRBV5-6 and TRBJ2-3; D might be TRBD1 or TRBD2, each matching 5 bases. V lost 6 bases and J lost 2, with 22 bases in between. This CDR3 spans 17 amino acids. Germline assignment: CDR1 SGHDT and CDR2 YYEEEE. CDR3 DNA: TGTGCCAGCACCCCAGGTTTTTTTGGGGGTAACACAGATACGCAGTATTTT. Its protein is CASTPGFFGGNTDTQYF.

This clone occurred many times. The chain carries TRBV11-2 and TRBJ2-1, with D perhaps assigned TRBD1 or TRBD2 (5 bases each). V shed 0 bases and J shed 6 bases, with 15 bases lying between them. Germline V gives CDR1 SGHAT, CDR2 FQNNGV. This CDR3 is built from 16 residues. This chain's CDR3 is CASSLEGPPRRNEQFF. Written as DNA, the CDR3 is TGTGCCAGCAGCTTAGAGGGACCTCCTCGCCGCAATGAGCAGTTCTTC.

This chain joins TRBV6-5 and TRBJ2-1; 10 bases agree with TRBD2. There are 15 residues in the CDR3. The germline V gene encodes CDR1 MNHEY and CDR2 SVGAGI. V was pared by 4 bases and J by 3 bases, with 3 bases of the junction left unmatched. CDR3 amino acids: CASSLLAGDYNEQFF. The CDR3 bases are TGTGCCAGCAGTTTGCTAGCGGGAGACTACAATGAGCAGTTCTTC.

The rearrangement joins TRBV6-2 or TRBV6-3 to TRBJ2-7; 7 nucleotides agree with TRBD2. Germline V gives CDR1 MNHEY, CDR2 SVGEGT. V dropped 0 bases and J dropped 5; count of bases not matched to a gene: 1. This CDR3 region has 13 residues. As DNA, the CDR3 is TGTGCCAGCAGTTACTCGGGGGGGAACGAGCAGTACTTC. This sequence encodes CASSYSGGNEQYF.

This clone was seen more than once but under ten times. The J gene is TRBJ1-2, the V gene TRBV6-2 or TRBV6-3; possible D gene TRBD1, 5 bases. The CDR3 contains 12 residues. The V and J ends lost 5 bases and 8 bases respectively, with 12 bases between them. Germline V lookup: CDR1 MNHEY, CDR2 SVGEGT. CDR3: CASSPGIVGYTF. The CDR3 DNA sequence: TGTGCCAGCAGTCCAGGGATAGTAGGCTACACCTTC.

The chain couples TRBV11-2 to TRBJ2-3, with 14 bases identical to TRBD2. The CDR3 length is 18 residues. Germline CDR1 reads SGHAT; CDR2 reads FQNNGV. Trimming removed 2 bases from V and 0 bases from J; junction bases left unmatched: 4. The CDR3 reads CASSLLTSGRASTDTQYF. CDR3 DNA sequence: TGTGCCAGCAGCTTATTGACTAGCGGGAGGGCTAGCACAGATACGCAGTATTTT.

This clone has just one count. CDR3 sequence: CASSQGRLNNEQFF. The DNA for the CDR3 is TGTGCCAGCAGCCAAGGTAGGCTCAACAATGAGCAGTTCTTC. The gene calls are TRBV3-1 and TRBJ2-1; D gene unclear. This CDR3 is 14 amino acids long. Germline V CDR1 and CDR2: LGHDT, YNNKEL (reference sequence). The V and J ends lost 1 base and 5 bases respectively, with 9 bases between them.

The chain is built from TRBV11-2 and TRBJ2-3, with 9 nucleotides matching TRBD2. The CDR3 consists of 15 residues. J was trimmed by 5 bases and V by 2 bases; bases with no gene match: 5. The germline V gene has CDR1 SGHAT and CDR2 FQNNGV. CDR3 in amino acids: CASSLIAGDGDTQYF. The CDR3 coding sequence is TGTGCCAGCAGCTTAATAGCGGGAGATGGAGATACGCAGTATTTT.

This clone was detected many times. J is TRBJ2-7 and V is TRBV11-3, with unresolved D. V was trimmed by 3 bases and J by 3 bases, leaving 3 bases between them. The CDR3 contains 11 residues. Germline V lookup: CDR1 SGHNT, CDR2 YENEEA. This chain's CDR3 is CASSLYYEQYF. DNA for the CDR3: TGTGCCAGCAGCTTGTACTACGAGCAGTACTTC.

The count of this clone is one. The chain has TRBV13 and TRBJ2-1; maybe TRBD2 (5 bases). The CDR3 consists of 15 residues. The V and J ends lost 5 bases and 5 bases respectively, with 16 bases between them. CDR1 is PRHDT, CDR2 FYEKMQ, per germline (reference sequence). As DNA, the CDR3 is TGTGCCAGCAGCCCACCCCGGGGATTCAACAATGAGCAGTTCTTC. It translates to CASSPPRGFNNEQFF. The entire variable domain, with the rest obtained from reference TRBV13 and TRBJ2-1, is as follows: AAGVIQSPRHLIKEKRETATLKCYPIPRHDTVYWYQQGPGQDPQFLISFYEKMQSDKGSIPDRFSAQQFSDYHSELNMSSLELGDSALYFCASSPPRGFNNEQFFGPGTRLTVL.

The chain has TRBV5-1 and TRBJ2-4; 13 bases are a match to TRBD2. The germline V gene has CDR1 SGHRS and CDR2 YFSETQ. The CDR3 runs 15 residues. V was pared by 1 base and J by 7 bases, with 2 bases of the junction left unmatched. The CDR3 loop is CASSLTSGGENIQYF. In DNA, the CDR3 is TGCGCCAGCAGCTTGACTAGCGGGGGGGAGAACATTCAGTACTTC.

This clone has ten or more counts. Compared with germline, one end of the junction differs, possibly owing to a read error. The chain uses TRBV29-1 and TRBJ1-1; 10 bases align to TRBD1. Germline CDR1 is SQVTM and CDR2 is ANQGSEA. The CDR3 length is 17 residues. DNA for the CDR3: TGCAGCTTCCAGCGTGGGGCTATGGGACAGGGGAGTAATGAAACTTTCTTT. This encodes CSFQRGAMGQGSNETFF. Full variable domain (missing parts from reference TRBV29-1 and TRBJ1-1): SAVISQKPSRDICQRGTSLTIQCQVDSQVTMMFWYRQQPGQSLTLIATANQGSEATYESGFVIDKFPISRPNLTFSTLTVSNMSPEDSSIYLCSFQRGAMGQGSNETFFGQGTRLTVV.

V and J are TRBV14 and TRBJ2-7; the D gene is possibly TRBD1 (5 bases). Trimming removed 4 bases at V and 12 bases at J, with 16 bases between. The CDR3 sequence is 12 residues long. Looked up from germline, CDR1 is SGHDN and CDR2 is FVKESK. The CDR3 is CASSLDVQGVYF. In nucleotides, the CDR3 is TGTGCCAGCAGCCTCGACGTTCAGGGTGTGTACTTC.

The chain is built from TRBV6-5 and TRBJ2-7; 8 nucleotides line up with TRBD1. The germline gives CDR1 MNHEY, CDR2 SVGAGI. The CDR3 is 13 amino acids. V dropped 2 bases and J dropped 6; count of bases not matched to a gene: 3. Here the CDR3 reads CASSYGQGSEQYF. The CDR3 nucleotides read TGTGCCAGCAGTTACGGACAGGGCTCCGAGCAGTACTTC.